This T cell receptor (beta chain) derives from a study of post-analysis software for immune sequencing data. Regarding the study as a whole: Relative to controls, patients with multiple sclerosis showed significantly lower normalized Chao1 diversity. About 5 TRBV segments occurring more often in patients than controls included TRBV5-6, TRBV5-1 and TRBV20-1. The authors found that F measure strongly co-clustered same-batch samples.

Each TCR beta cDNA library carried unique molecular identifiers. TCRdb reanalysed the PCR reads using MiXCR and keeps one entry per CDR3 protein. The data show approximately 770,000 distinct CDR3 sequences, under 60% seen once. Comment on this clonotype: The antigen is undetermined.

Germline V gene data show CDR1 as SEHNR and CDR2 as FQNEAQ (reference sequence). The CDR3 length is 15 residues. Sequenced input: blood. V and J are TRBV7-9 and TRBJ2-5, with D unresolved. The end of the DNA fits TRBJ2-7 better, so the J call may be wrong. This TCR came from a girl aged 10 to 17 with multiple sclerosis. The CDR3: CASSFTGSSLYEQYF. CDR3 sequence (DNA): TGTGCCAGCAGCTTTACCGGGTCCTCTTTATACGAGCAGTACTTC.